This paragraph reports one TCR beta chain. V dropped 7 bases and J dropped 4; count of bases not matched to a gene: 9. Germline lookup yields CDR1 SNHLY and CDR2 FYNNEI. This CDR3 has 15 residues. It was with 60 Vbeta and 13 Jbeta primers that the PCR ran. Some clones are missing from TCRdb's copy, which holds only in-frame ones; the method was immunoSEQ multiplex PCR. There are some 95,000 clones in the sample; 60% to 75% occur only once, and over 1% lies in the top ten. The sample comes from a study of cytomegalovirus exposure and HLA in healthy donors. For the study at large: For the approximately 360 genotyped donors, 81% fell within the Caucasian-associated ancestry cluster.

Sequencing was done on a sample of PBMCs. V gene TRBV2 combines with J gene TRBJ1-2; 10 bases are shared with TRBD1. The TCR sequence derives from a female donor in good health and CMV-seronegative. The CDR3 sequence is CASKRDRGNGYGYTF. The DNA for the CDR3 is TGTGCCAGCAAACGGGACAGGGGAAATGGCTATGGCTACACCTTC.